These 14 T cell receptor beta chains originate from one sample sequenced in a study of T cells after yellow fever vaccination. One entry per CDR3 protein, called by TCRdb with MiXCR from the 5' RACE reads. The sample lists approximately 300,000 distinct CDR3 sequences, roughly 7% seen once, with over 15% in the top ten. Sequencing was performed on PBMCs, taken roughly 45 days after the first yellow fever vaccination. The receptors derive from a man younger than 35 who received the YFV17D yellow fever vaccine.

This sequence joins TRBV6-1 and TRBJ2-6; 7 bases map to TRBD2. CDR3 length: 15 amino acids. V shed 3 bases, J shed 4 bases, and the junction held 3 bases outside the gene matches. In germline, CDR1 is MNHNS, CDR2 SASEGT. CDR3 region: CASSEGGYGANVLTF. CDR3 coding DNA: TGTGCCAGCAGTGAGGGGGGGTACGGGGCCAACGTCCTGACTTTC.

This clonotype came up many times. V and J are TRBV6-5 and TRBJ2-5; 8 bases map to TRBD1. Germline V gene lookup returns CDR1 MNHEY and CDR2 SVGAGI. Trimming took 6 bases from V and 9 from J; bases not matched to a gene: 12. This CDR3 contains 14 residues. CDR3 residues: CASRATGAPLPQYF. The CDR3 bases are TGTGCCAGCAGAGCGACAGGGGCCCCGTTACCCCAGTACTTC.

The chain is built from TRBV27 and TRBJ2-2; D is unresolved. The germline V gene encodes CDR1 MNHEY and CDR2 SMNVEV (reference sequence). This CDR3 has 14 amino acids. V was cut by 8 bases and J by 1 base, with 11 bases left in between. The CDR3 protein is CASSSSWNTGELFF. CDR3 DNA: TGTGCCAGCTCAAGCTCATGGAACACCGGGGAGCTGTTTTTT.

This clonotype was seen ten or more times. The chain joins TRBV7-9 to TRBJ2-2; D call uncertain. The CDR3 length is 13 residues. V was clipped by 1 base and J by 7 bases, with 7 bases between them. Germline V gene lookup returns CDR1 SEHNR and CDR2 FQNEAQ (reference sequence). The CDR3 spells CASSLENNGELFF. The CDR3 nucleotides read TGTGCCAGCAGCTTAGAGAATAACGGGGAGCTGTTTTTT.

This clonotype showed up just a few times. This rearrangement joins TRBV12-3 or TRBV12-4 to TRBJ1-2, with 8 nucleotides matching TRBD1. The V segment lost 9 bases and the J segment 3 bases; nucleotides outside the gene matches: 18. The CDR3 runs 17 residues. CDR3 in amino acids: CASRTPAGGETYYGYTF. CDR3 bases: TGTGCCAGTCGCACTCCGGCAGGGGGCGAAACCTACTATGGCTACACCTTC.

This clonotype was recorded many times. The chain links TRBV5-5 to TRBJ2-1, with D tentatively TRBD2 (5 bases). The CDR3 runs to 13 residues. Per germline, CDR1 SGHKS and CDR2 YYEKEE (reference sequence). V lost 0 bases and J lost 9, with 10 bases in between. CDR3 sequence reads: CASSLEEVFEQFF. DNA of the CDR3: TGTGCCAGCAGCTTGGAGGAGGTCTTTGAGCAGTTCTTC.

A few counts support this clonotype. This chain connects TRBV9 to TRBJ2-3; tentatively, D is TRBD2 (6 bases). Germline V gene lookup returns CDR1 SGDLS and CDR2 YYNGEE. The CDR3 is 15 amino acids. The V gene lost 6 bases and the J gene lost 0 bases, with 14 bases spanning the gap. The CDR3 region is CASIRGISSTDTQYF. CDR3 nucleotides: TGTGCCAGCATTCGGGGGATCTCTAGCACAGATACGCAGTATTTT.

Notes on this clonotype: Relative to the germline gene, one junction end is altered; a read error may explain this. The chain has TRBV7-7 and TRBJ2-2, with TRBD1 matching over 9 bases. CDR1 and CDR2 (germline): SSHAT, FNYEAQ (reference sequence). The CDR3 length is 13 residues. CDR3 sequence: CASSGTGSGELFF. The CDR3 nucleotides are TGTGCTAGCAGCGGGACAGGGTCCGGGGAGCTGTTTTTT. Based on the CDR3 plus reference TRBV7-7 and TRBJ2-2, the full variable domain is GAGVSQSPRYKVTKRGQDVTLRCDPISSHATLYWYQQALGQGPEFLTYFNYEAQPDKSGLPSDRFSAERPEGSISTLTIQRTEQRDSAMYRCASSGTGSGELFFGEGSRLTVL.

This clonotype has just a few counts. The chain employs TRBV21-1 and TRBJ1-5. TRBV21-1 is a listed pseudogene. The CDR3 spans 14 residues. CDR3 sequence: CASVLAQFNQPQHF. In DNA, the CDR3 is TGTGCCAGCGTACTAGCTCAGTTCAATCAGCCCCAGCATTTT.

This clonotype was seen at least ten times. J is TRBJ1-1 and V is TRBV6-4, with D perhaps TRBD1 (5 bases). V gave up 8 bases and J gave up 3 bases, with 13 bases separating them. The germline gives CDR1 MRHNA, CDR2 SNTAGT. This CDR3 region has 13 residues. CDR3 amino acids: CASRGRGDTEAFF. CDR3 coding DNA: TGTGCCAGCCGAGGACGGGGCGACACTGAAGCTTTCTTT.

The table lists this clonotype with a few counts. This chain joins TRBV20-1 and TRBJ1-2, with a possible D match to TRBD1 (6 bases). Germline CDR1 is DFQATT and CDR2 is SNEGSKA (reference sequence). V shed 4 bases and J shed 5 bases, with 8 bases lying between them. The CDR3 covers 11 residues. The CDR3 protein is CSATGDYGYTF. In DNA form, the CDR3 reads TGCAGTGCTACAGGGGATTATGGCTACACCTTC.

In its sample, this clonotype was seen many times. J is TRBJ2-7 and V is TRBV10-3; D may be TRBD2 (6 bases). Germline CDR1 ENHRY, CDR2 SYGVKD. The CDR3 contains 15 residues. V lost 2 bases and J lost 2, with 13 bases in between. Here the CDR3 reads CAISEMWRDPYEQYV. CDR3 nucleotides: TGTGCCATCAGTGAGATGTGGCGGGACCCCTACGAGCAGTACGTC.

The chain is built from TRBV5-5 and TRBJ1-2; 9 positions match TRBD1. V trimming: 4 bases; J trimming: 8 bases; junction bases outside the gene matches: 9. The CDR3 is 14 amino acids. The V gene's germline CDR1 is SGHKS and CDR2 YYEKEE (reference sequence). The CDR3 spells CASSGPGQGHGYTF. In DNA, the CDR3 is TGTGCCAGCAGCGGCCCAGGACAGGGGCACGGCTACACCTTC.

This clonotype was seen a handful of times. The V and J genes are TRBV20-1 and TRBJ1-1, with D maybe TRBD1 (5 bases). The V end was cut by 0 bases, the J end by 1 base, with 12 bases between. The CDR3 spans 15 residues. Germline CDR1 DFQATT, CDR2 SNEGSKA (reference sequence). The CDR3 DNA reads TGCAGTGCTAGAGACCACTGGACACCGAACACTGAAGCTTTCTTT. Protein sequence: CSARDHWTPNTEAFF.